This T cell receptor beta chain comes out of a study of T cell responses to AZD1222 COVID-19 vaccine. Whole-study results and caveats: Distributed over spike, vaccine-associated CD4 TCRs predominated at 160-218 and 743-854. Repertoire sampling happened only post peak T cell response. Increased Spike-specific TCR breadth and depth were observed after two AZD1222 doses.

Profiling relied on immunoSEQ multiplex PCR, and the TCRdb table lists in-frame clones only, not all of them. The table has 130,000 to 150,000 clones, under 95% seen once. The CDR3 is 15 amino acids. Germline CDR1 and CDR2: SGHAT and FQNNGV. V was clipped by 5 bases and J by 1 base; unmatched bases: 4. About this clone itself: Its antigen is as yet unknown.

The sequences come from peripheral blood, collected on day 0 of MenACWY control vaccination. This sequence joins TRBV11-2 and TRBJ2-5; TRBD1 aligns across 10 bases. The sequence was obtained from an adult in good health. The CDR3: CASSAGTGVQETQYF. CDR3 DNA: TGTGCCAGCAGCGCCGGGACAGGGGTCCAAGAGACCCAGTACTTC.